The T cell receptor beta chain described here comes from a study of T cell clonotyping in hematopoietic cell transplantation. Study observations and caveats: At the given depth, recipient repertoires were over 95% de novo clonotypes. Higher Inverse Simpson Index values in graft donor and pretransplant recipient predicted broader posttransplant TCR diversity. Recipient TCR diversity dropped after transplant; expanded clonotypes rose from day 30 to 180. CD4 and CD8 repertoire contributions could not be separated without sorting.

With regard to this clone: Its antigen is as yet unknown.

Clones were sequenced by immunoSEQ multiplex PCR, and TCRdb holds only the in-frame ones, with some missing. The repertoire includes about 12,000 clones, roughly 50% of them detected once, and approximately 11% sits in the top ten. With 4 bases removed from V and 4 bases from J, the gap between germline ends came to 5 bases. Germline assignment: CDR1 SQVTM and CDR2 ANQGSEA. The CDR3 sequence is 12 residues long. The V call is TRBV29-1, the J call TRBJ2-6, with D hard to call. Sequencing was performed on peripheral blood mononuclear cells. The TCR originated in a man aged 50-60 years in good health. Some clones in this sample may be carry-over from other donors' samples. The CDR3 bases are TGCAGCGTTGTACAAGGGGCCAACGTCCTGACTTTC. Encoded protein: CSVVQGANVLTF.